The 30 T cell receptor beta chains reported below all come from one sample, sequenced in a study of control samples from healthy donors and cancer patients. Measured with immunoSEQ multiplex PCR; TCRdb has only the in-frame clones, and not every one. Counted here are approximately 100,000 clones, approximately 86% occurring once; the ten biggest clones make up about 14%. The sample comprised blood. The source is a man aged 25 to 45 in good health.

The chain links TRBV5-6 to TRBJ2-4; TRBD1 or TRBD2 may be the D gene (5 bases each). The V gene's germline CDR1 is SGHDT and CDR2 YYEEEE. CDR3 length equals 16 residues. V lost 0 bases and J lost 0, with 10 bases in between. CDR3 amino acids: CASSLGGSLAKNIQYF. As DNA, the CDR3 is TGTGCCAGCAGCTTGGGGGGGAGCTTAGCCAAAAACATTCAGTACTTC.

The chain joins TRBV7-8 to TRBJ2-7; 10 bases line up with TRBD2. CDR1 and CDR2 from the germline V gene are SGHVS and FQNEAQ. J was trimmed by 3 bases and V by 6 bases; bases with no gene match: 11. This CDR3 comprises 16 residues. The CDR3 nucleotides are TGTGCCAGCAGTCCAGCTGAAACTAGCGGGAACTACGAGCAGTACTTC. Its translation is CASSPAETSGNYEQYF.

V is TRBV7-3 and J is TRBJ2-1; D assignment may be TRBD1 or TRBD2 (6 bases each). V was shortened by 4 bases and J by 7 bases, with 14 bases between the two germline ends. Looked up from germline, CDR1 is SGHTA and CDR2 is FQGTGA. CDR3 length: 14 amino acids. The CDR3 bases are TGTGCCAGCAGCTACGGTGGGGGGCCGAATGAGCAGTTCTTC. Its translation is CASSYGGGPNEQFF.

V and J are TRBV5-6 and TRBJ2-5; TRBD2 might be the D (5 bases). The V gene lost 0 bases and the J gene lost 5 bases, with 8 bases spanning the gap. The V gene's germline CDR1 is SGHDT and CDR2 YYEEEE. This CDR3 is built from 13 residues. The CDR3: CASSLVQRETQYF. The CDR3 DNA follows: TGTGCCAGCAGCTTGGTTCAGCGGGAGACCCAGTACTTC. Drawing the rest from reference TRBV5-6 and TRBJ2-5, the complete variable domain is DAGVTQSPTHLIKTRGQQVTLRCSPKSGHDTVSWYQQALGQGPQFIFQYYEEEERQRGNFPDRFSGHQFPNYSSELNVNALLLGDSALYLCASSLVQRETQYFGPGTRLLVL.

Of note for this clone: One end of the junction does not line up with germline, which may come from a read error. CDR3 DNA: TGCGCCAGCAGTTTGGGTGGAGGTGAGCAGTTCTTC. This encodes CASSLGGGEQFF. The chain employs TRBV5-1 and TRBJ2-1, with a weak D call TRBD2 (5 bases). CDR3 length: 12 amino acids. Germline CDR1 is SGHRS and CDR2 is YFSETQ.

V is TRBV14 and J is TRBJ2-7, with TRBD1 as a possible D gene (6 bases). The CDR3 extends over 13 amino acids. In germline, CDR1 is SGHDN, CDR2 FVKESK. V shed 1 base and J shed 3 bases, with 7 bases lying between them. The CDR3: CASSQVQGYEQYF. CDR3 sequence (DNA): TGTGCCAGCAGCCAAGTACAGGGCTACGAGCAGTACTTC.

The V call is TRBV28, the J call TRBJ2-1, with a possible D match to TRBD2 (5 bases). The V gene's germline CDR1 is MDHEN and CDR2 SYDVKM. Trimming removed 8 bases from V and 5 bases from J, with 13 bases in between. CDR3 size: 13 residues. The CDR3 DNA reads as TGTGCCAGCGGCCCACTAGTCCACAATGAGCAGTTCTTC. Translated, it gives CASGPLVHNEQFF.

The rearrangement links TRBV12-5 to TRBJ2-2; D is undetermined. Trimming cost V 7 bases and J 1 base, with 7 bases left between them. Germline V gene sequence: CDR1 LGHNT, CDR2 FRNRAP. This CDR3 has 13 residues. The CDR3 reads CASDLGNTGELFF. The CDR3 DNA sequence: TGTGCTAGTGACTTGGGGAACACCGGGGAGCTGTTTTTT.

The genes are TRBV5-1 and TRBJ2-3; TRBD2 is a possible D gene (5 bases). Germline V lookup: CDR1 SGHRS, CDR2 YFSETQ. The CDR3 has 16 residues. V was shortened by 3 bases and J by 2 bases, with 16 bases between the two germline ends. The DNA of the CDR3 is TGCGCCAGCAGCTCGGCGGGCAGTCTTAACACAGATACGCAGTATTTT. Residues: CASSSAGSLNTDTQYF. Combining the CDR3 with reference TRBV5-1 and TRBJ2-3 gives the whole variable domain KAGVTQTPRYLIKTRGQQVTLSCSPISGHRSVSWYQQTPGQGLQFLFEYFSETQRNKGNFPGRFSGRQFSNSRSEMNVSTLELGDSALYLCASSSAGSLNTDTQYFGPGTRLTVL.

Here the CDR3 reads CASSQVALVSDEQYF. The CDR3 DNA is TGTGCCAGCAGCCAAGTTGCCCTAGTTAGTGACGAGCAGTACTTC. The V call is TRBV14, the J call TRBJ2-7, with unresolved D. The CDR3 runs 15 residues. V was trimmed by 1 base and J by 5 bases, leaving 15 bases between them. The germline gives CDR1 SGHDN, CDR2 FVKESK.

This chain connects TRBV11-2 to TRBJ1-6; D is undetermined. With 5 bases removed from V and 4 bases from J, the gap between germline ends came to 12 bases. This CDR3 has 15 amino acids. Germline V gene lookup returns CDR1 SGHAT and CDR2 FQNNGV. CDR3 sequence: CASSLHSGYNSPLHF. In DNA, the CDR3 is TGTGCCAGCAGCCTCCACTCGGGGTATAATTCACCCCTCCACTTT. The variable domain in full, with the rest retrieved from reference TRBV11-2 and TRBJ1-6, is EAGVAQSPRYKIIEKRQSVAFWCNPISGHATLYWYQQILGQGPKLLIQFQNNGVVDDSQLPKDRFSAERLKGVDSTLKIQPAKLEDSAVYLCASSLHSGYNSPLHFGNGTRLTVT.

The chain recombines TRBV11-2 with TRBJ1-5; D ambiguous. Deletions cut 1 base from V and 7 bases from J, with 5 bases between. The length of the CDR3 is 12 residues. Germline-derived CDR1 and CDR2 are SGHAT and FQNNGV. The CDR3: CASSLAGQPQHF. In DNA form, the CDR3 reads TGTGCCAGCAGCTTAGCAGGACAGCCCCAGCATTTT.

The gene calls are TRBV7-3 and TRBJ1-1; no reliable D call. V was pared by 1 base and J by 5 bases, with 11 bases between. The germline CDR1 and CDR2 sequences are SGHTA and FQGTGA. The CDR3 sequence is 14 residues long. In DNA, the CDR3 is TGTGCCAGCAGCTTAATGGCAGGAAGGACTGAAGCTTTCTTT. It codes for CASSLMAGRTEAFF.

The chain joins TRBV18 to TRBJ2-1; D gene ambiguous. Per the germline V gene, CDR1 is KGHSH and CDR2 is LQKENI. V was clipped by 3 bases and J by 3 bases, with 12 bases between them. There are 15 residues in the CDR3. CDR3 sequence reads: CASSPIYDIYNEQFF. CDR3 nucleotide sequence: TGTGCCAGCTCACCCATATACGATATCTACAATGAGCAGTTCTTC.

The rearrangement joins TRBV19 to TRBJ1-6, with D maybe TRBD1 (6 bases). The CDR3 runs 15 residues. V was clipped by 5 bases and J by 5 bases, with 13 bases between them. Germline V gene data show CDR1 as LNHDA and CDR2 as SQIVND (reference sequence). In DNA, the CDR3 is TGTGCCAGTAGTGTACAGGGTGCTGATAATTCACCCCTCCACTTT. Translated, it gives CASSVQGADNSPLHF.

The chain carries TRBV10-2 and TRBJ2-7; 8 bases match TRBD1. J lost 1 base, V lost 7 bases, and 3 bases had no gene match. The length of the CDR3 is 13 residues. Germline assignment: CDR1 WSHSY and CDR2 SAAADI. The CDR3: CASTRTGSYEQYF. Written as DNA, the CDR3 is TGCGCCAGCACCCGGACAGGGTCCTACGAGCAGTACTTC.

The chain combines TRBV2 with TRBJ2-7, with D perhaps TRBD2 (6 bases). Germline CDR1 and CDR2: SNHLY and FYNNEI. The CDR3 consists of 16 residues. The V end was cut by 6 bases, the J end by 0 bases, with 18 bases between. The CDR3 bases are TGTGCCAGCAGAAACACCCATGGTAGCGGCTCCTACGAGCAGTACTTC. This sequence encodes CASRNTHGSGSYEQYF.

This rearrangement joins TRBV21-1 to TRBJ2-7; TRBD1 reflects the table's D call only, with no check against the DNA. TRBV21-1 is deemed a pseudogene. The CDR3 runs 12 residues. The CDR3 DNA follows: TGTGCCAGCACCCAGGGGGTCTACGAGCAGTACTTC. This encodes CASTQGVYEQYF.

The V gene is TRBV5-4, the J gene TRBJ2-1, with D perhaps matching TRBD2 (5 bases). Trimming took 4 bases from V and 1 from J, leaving 12 bases between them. From germline, CDR1 is SGHNT and CDR2 YYREEE (reference sequence). This CDR3 is built from 15 residues. This CDR3 is CASSPPGNSYNEQFF. In DNA form, the CDR3 reads TGTGCCAGCAGCCCCCCGGGAAATTCCTACAATGAGCAGTTCTTC.

The chain uses TRBV6-2 or TRBV6-3 and TRBJ2-2; the match to TRBD1 covers 7 bases. The CDR3 length is 14 residues. The V segment lost 4 bases and the J segment 3 bases; nucleotides outside the gene matches: 2. Germline CDR1 MNHEY, CDR2 SVGEGT. DNA of the CDR3: TGTGCCAGCAGTTCAACAGGGGACACCGGGGAGCTGTTTTTT. The encoded protein is CASSSTGDTGELFF.

The rearrangement links TRBV27 to TRBJ1-5, with a tentative D call TRBD1 (5 bases). The germline V and J ends were trimmed by 4 bases and 4 bases, with 8 bases remaining between them. Germline V gives CDR1 MNHEY, CDR2 SMNVEV (reference sequence). This CDR3 has 13 amino acids. CDR3 coding DNA: TGTGCCAGCAGTTGGGGGGGGAATCAGCCCCAGCATTTT. Its translation: CASSWGGNQPQHF.

This clone has just a few counts. The rearrangement links TRBV28 to TRBJ1-5; a weak D match, TRBD1 (6 bases). CDR1 and CDR2 (germline): MDHEN, SYDVKM. V lost 9 bases to trimming and J lost 4 bases, with 19 bases between them. CDR3 size: 15 residues. The CDR3 sequence is CASKPQGRWNQPQHF. The CDR3 DNA is TGTGCCAGTAAACCTCAGGGGCGCTGGAATCAGCCCCAGCATTTT.

This clone is a singleton in its sample. V usage is TRBV3-1 (or the pseudogene TRBV3-2) and J usage is TRBJ2-3; tentatively, D is TRBD1 or TRBD2 (6 bases each). The V gene's germline CDR1 is LGHDT and CDR2 YNNKEL (reference sequence). This CDR3 spans 15 amino acids. V lost 4 bases and J lost 0, with 11 bases in between. For the CDR3, the DNA is TGTGCCAGCAGCCCGAGGGGGGCGAGCACAGATACGCAGTATTTT. It translates to CASSPRGASTDTQYF.

This clone was recorded only once. The chain recombines TRBV10-3 with TRBJ1-6; 9 nucleotides agree with TRBD1. Looked up from germline, CDR1 is ENHRY and CDR2 is SYGVKD. The CDR3 runs 17 residues. The V gene end was trimmed by 6 bases and the J gene end by 10 bases; junction bases not matched to a gene: 16. DNA for the CDR3: TGTGCCATCAGCCCAACGCCGGGACAGGGAGTCGGCTCACCCCTCCACTTT. Encoded protein: CAISPTPGQGVGSPLHF.

The J gene is TRBJ2-3, the V gene TRBV29-1; possibly TRBD1 or TRBD2 for D (6 bases each). V was clipped by 7 bases and J by 6 bases, with 17 bases between them. The germline V gene encodes CDR1 SQVTM and CDR2 ANQGSEA. This CDR3 region has 13 residues. The CDR3 protein is CSGGAGGSDTQYF. In nucleotides, the CDR3 is TGCAGCGGGGGGGCAGGCGGTTCCGATACGCAGTATTTT.

The CDR3 DNA reads as TGTGCCAGCAGCCAAGTTTCCCTAGCGGGACGCTACAATGAGCAGTTCTTC. Encoded protein: CASSQVSLAGRYNEQFF. The chain recombines TRBV3-1 (or the pseudogene TRBV3-2) with TRBJ2-1; 9 bases line up with TRBD2. With V trimmed by 1 base and J by 3 bases, 7 bases remained unmatched. This CDR3 has 17 amino acids. CDR1 and CDR2 (germline): LGHDT, YNNKEL (reference sequence).

The V and J genes are TRBV12-3 or TRBV12-4 and TRBJ2-7, with D unclear. V lost 0 bases and J 3 bases, leaving 3 bases between the germline ends. There are 12 residues in the CDR3. The CDR3 nucleotides read TGTGCCAGCAGTTTAGCAGGCTACGAGCAGTACTTC. Translated, it gives CASSLAGYEQYF.

This chain uses TRBV7-3 with TRBJ1-6; a weak D match, TRBD1 (5 bases). Trimming cost V 3 bases and J 7 bases, with 10 bases left between them. Germline V gene data show CDR1 as SGHTA and CDR2 as FQGTGA. This CDR3 is built from 14 residues. CDR3 sequence (DNA): TGTGCCAGCAGCTTGGCGGGACCCAATTCACCCCTCCACTTT. Amino acids: CASSLAGPNSPLHF.

V usage is TRBV4-1 and J usage is TRBJ1-1; D not certain. V shed 1 base and J shed 1 base, with 7 bases lying between them. CDR3 length equals 14 residues. In germline, CDR1 is MGHRA, CDR2 YSYEKL. CDR3 bases: TGCGCCAGCAGCCAAGTCCCATCGAACACTGAAGCTTTCTTT. This gives the protein CASSQVPSNTEAFF.

This rearrangement joins TRBV30 to TRBJ1-1; D gene uncertain. This CDR3 spans 15 amino acids. Germline V gene lookup returns CDR1 GTSNPN and CDR2 SVGIG (reference sequence). The V and J ends lost 0 bases and 0 bases respectively, with 11 bases between them. The DNA of the CDR3 is TGTGCCTGGAGTGTACTAAAAGTACTGAACACTGAAGCTTTCTTT. Residues: CAWSVLKVLNTEAFF.